Following are 6 T cell receptor beta chains from one sample sequenced in a study of blood T cell repertoires in COVID-19 (dated by TCRdb to 2018 to 2020). The method behind the library was the immunoSEQ multiplex PCR assay. TCRdb retrieved this table from immuneACCESS and kept in-frame rearrangements only. Not all clones are present; in checked studies, unresolved V genes account for under half, and no reason is known for the remainder. This sample is represented by roughly 160,000 clones; around 86% of them were singletons. Around 8.3% of the sample lies in the top ten. Sequencing was done on a sample of peripheral blood. All receptors derive from a man in his 60s with acute or convalescent COVID-19.

V and J are TRBV4-2 and TRBJ2-3; 11 positions match TRBD2. With 3 bases clipped from V and 3 bases from J, the junction kept 5 bases outside the gene matches. Germline V gene sequence: CDR1 LGHNA, CDR2 YNFKEQ. CDR3 length equals 16 residues. The CDR3 DNA is TGTGCCAGCAGCCATTCGACTAGCGGGAAGACAGATACGCAGTATTTT. Translating it yields CASSHSTSGKTDTQYF.

This clone has just one count. CDR3 sequence (DNA): TGTGCCAGCAGCTTAGATCGCTGGACTAGCGGCGACTCCTACGAGCAGTACTTC. Its protein is CASSLDRWTSGDSYEQYF. The chain links TRBV11-2 to TRBJ2-7; TRBD2 aligns across 10 bases. CDR1 and CDR2 (germline): SGHAT, FQNNGV. The CDR3 loop spans 18 amino acids. V lost 0 bases and J lost 0; bases outside the gene matches: 8. The full variable domain, completed using reference TRBV11-2 and TRBJ2-7, is EAGVAQSPRYKIIEKRQSVAFWCNPISGHATLYWYQQILGQGPKLLIQFQNNGVVDDSQLPKDRFSAERLKGVDSTLKIQPAKLEDSAVYLCASSLDRWTSGDSYEQYFGPGTRLTVT.

J is TRBJ2-1 and V is TRBV11-3, with 7 nucleotides matching TRBD1. Germline V gives CDR1 SGHNT, CDR2 YENEEA. The CDR3 loop spans 15 amino acids. V lost 5 bases and J lost 4; bases outside the gene matches: 8. The CDR3 nucleotides are TGTGCCAGCAGCATTAGACAGGGTGAATACAATGAGCAGTTCTTC. It specifies CASSIRQGEYNEQFF.

This clone was seen a few times. V is TRBV18 and J is TRBJ1-3; D remains unclear. Germline V CDR1 and CDR2: KGHSH, LQKENI. The CDR3 is made up of 14 amino acids. With 2 bases removed from V and 2 bases from J, the gap between germline ends came to 7 bases. The CDR3 bases are TGTGCCAGCTCACCATCTGCGGCTGGAAACACCATATATTTT. Its protein product is CASSPSAAGNTIYF.

V and J are TRBV29-1 and TRBJ1-2, with 8 bases aligning to TRBD1. J lost 3 bases, V lost 7 bases, and 10 bases had no gene match. The CDR3 has 14 residues. Germline V CDR1 and CDR2: SQVTM, ANQGSEA. The DNA for the CDR3 is TGCAGCGCCGGAGGTCCAGGGGGCGACTATGGCTACACCTTC. Protein product: CSAGGPGGDYGYTF. Full variable domain (rest looked up from reference TRBV29-1 and TRBJ1-2): SAVISQKPSRDICQRGTSLTIQCQVDSQVTMMFWYRQQPGQSLTLIATANQGSEATYESGFVIDKFPISRPNLTFSTLTVSNMSPEDSSIYLCSAGGPGGDYGYTFGSGTRLTVV.

The rearrangement joins TRBV5-1 to TRBJ1-2; TRBD1 might be the D (5 bases). V lost 1 base to trimming and J lost 4 bases, with 8 bases between them. This CDR3 region has 13 residues. Germline V lookup: CDR1 SGHRS, CDR2 YFSETQ. CDR3 nucleotides: TGCGCCAGCAGCTTGAACAGGCTCTATGGCTACACCTTC. This sequence encodes CASSLNRLYGYTF.